This T cell receptor (beta chain) derives from a study of cytomegalovirus exposure and HLA in healthy donors. Overall study: HLA-typed donors were the source of about 85 million unique TCRs, which an early data release held. Notes on the study in general: It was 150 to 200 TCR beta chains that were listed as cytomegalovirus-associated. Presence/absence results assume similar sequencing depth per donor, which may not hold.

This CDR3 is 14 amino acids long. The trim removed 4 bases at V and 2 bases at J, leaving 6 bases unmatched. CDR1 and CDR2 from the germline V gene are SGHDT and YYEEEE. The PCR used 60 Vbeta and 13 Jbeta primers. How the authors handled the data: Later reanalysis found around 80 million unique TCR beta chains, around 10 million of them shared. This table comes from immunoSEQ multiplex PCR, and its TCRdb copy is limited to in-frame clones, with some not included. V and J calls and clone size are given by that table; D and trimming were obtained from the DNA. The sample holds about 170,000 clones; around 73% are singletons and the top ten take approximately 5.1%. Concerning this clone: Its antigen remains unknown.

The sample was PBMCs. The source is a woman younger than 30 in good health and CMV-seropositive. The chain has TRBV5-6 and TRBJ2-7; the match to TRBD1 covers 7 bases. CDR3 coding DNA: TGTGCCAGCAGCCTGACAGGGACCACCTACGAGCAGTACTTC. This gives the protein CASSLTGTTYEQYF. Full variable domain (missing parts from reference TRBV5-6 and TRBJ2-7): DAGVTQSPTHLIKTRGQQVTLRCSPKSGHDTVSWYQQALGQGPQFIFQYYEEEERQRGNFPDRFSGHQFPNYSSELNVNALLLGDSALYLCASSLTGTTYEQYFGPGTRLTVT.